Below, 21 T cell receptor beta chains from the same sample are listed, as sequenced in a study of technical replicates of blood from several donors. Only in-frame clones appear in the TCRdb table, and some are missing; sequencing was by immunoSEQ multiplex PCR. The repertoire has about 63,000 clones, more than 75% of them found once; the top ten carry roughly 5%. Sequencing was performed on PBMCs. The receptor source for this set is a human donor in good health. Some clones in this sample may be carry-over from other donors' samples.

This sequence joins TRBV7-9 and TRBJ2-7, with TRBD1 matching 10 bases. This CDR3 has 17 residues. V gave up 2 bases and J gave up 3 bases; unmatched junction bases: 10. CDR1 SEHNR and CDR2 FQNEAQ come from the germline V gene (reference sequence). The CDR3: CASSLNIVGTGDYEQYF. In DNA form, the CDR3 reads TGTGCCAGCAGCTTAAACATCGTCGGGACAGGGGACTACGAGCAGTACTTC. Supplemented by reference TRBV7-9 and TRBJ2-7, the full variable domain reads DTGVSQNPRHKITKRGQNVTFRCDPISEHNRLYWYRQTLGQGPEFLTYFQNEAQLEKSRLLSDRFSAERPKGSFSTLEIQRTEQGDSAMYLCASSLNIVGTGDYEQYFGPGTRLTVT.

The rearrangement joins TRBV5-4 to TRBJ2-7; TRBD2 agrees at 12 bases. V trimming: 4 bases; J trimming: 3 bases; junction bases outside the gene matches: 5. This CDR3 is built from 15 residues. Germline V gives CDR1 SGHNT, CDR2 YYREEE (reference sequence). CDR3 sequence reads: CASSTLAGGLYEQYF. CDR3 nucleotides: TGTGCCAGCAGCACCCTAGCGGGAGGGCTCTACGAGCAGTACTTC. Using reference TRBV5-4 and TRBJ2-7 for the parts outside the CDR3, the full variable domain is ETGVTQSPTHLIKTRGQQVTLRCSSQSGHNTVSWYQQALGQGPQFIFQYYREEENGRGNFPPRFSGLQFPNYSSELNVNALELDDSALYLCASSTLAGGLYEQYFGPGTRLTVT.

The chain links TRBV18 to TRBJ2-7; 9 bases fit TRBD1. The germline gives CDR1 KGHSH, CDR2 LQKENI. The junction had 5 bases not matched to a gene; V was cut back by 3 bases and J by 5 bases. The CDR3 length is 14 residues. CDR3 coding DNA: TGTGCCAGCTCACCGAGACAGGGGGATCACGAGCAGTACTTC. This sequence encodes CASSPRQGDHEQYF. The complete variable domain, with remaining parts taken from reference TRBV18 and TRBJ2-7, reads NAGVMQNPRHLVRRRGQEARLRCSPMKGHSHVYWYRQLPEEGLKFMVYLQKENIIDESGMPKERFSAEFPKEGPSILRIQQVVRGDSAAYFCASSPRQGDHEQYFGPGTRLTVT.

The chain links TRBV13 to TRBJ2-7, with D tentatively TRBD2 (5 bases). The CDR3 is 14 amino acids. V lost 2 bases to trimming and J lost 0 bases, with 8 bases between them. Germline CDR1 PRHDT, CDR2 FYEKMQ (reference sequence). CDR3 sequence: CASSLIRDSYEQYF. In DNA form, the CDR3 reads TGTGCCAGCAGCTTAATACGGGACTCCTACGAGCAGTACTTC.

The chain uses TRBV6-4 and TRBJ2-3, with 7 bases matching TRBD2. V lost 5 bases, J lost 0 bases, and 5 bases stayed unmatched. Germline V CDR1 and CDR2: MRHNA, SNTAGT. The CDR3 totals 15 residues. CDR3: CASSPTSVSTDTQYF. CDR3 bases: TGTGCCAGCAGTCCCACTAGCGTAAGCACAGATACGCAGTATTTT.

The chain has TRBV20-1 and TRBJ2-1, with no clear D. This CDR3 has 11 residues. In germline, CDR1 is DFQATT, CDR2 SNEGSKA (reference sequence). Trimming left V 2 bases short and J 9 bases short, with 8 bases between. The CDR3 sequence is CSARPAGEQFF. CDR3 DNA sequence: TGCAGTGCTAGACCCGCAGGTGAGCAGTTCTTC.

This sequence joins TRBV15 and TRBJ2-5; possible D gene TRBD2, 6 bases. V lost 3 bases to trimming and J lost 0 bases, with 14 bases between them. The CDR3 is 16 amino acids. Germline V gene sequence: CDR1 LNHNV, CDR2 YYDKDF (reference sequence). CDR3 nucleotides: TGTGCCACCAGCAGCCCCGCGGGACCGTACCAAGAGACCCAGTACTTC. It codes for CATSSPAGPYQETQYF. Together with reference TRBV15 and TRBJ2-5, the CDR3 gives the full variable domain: DAMVIQNPRYQVTQFGKPVTLSCSQTLNHNVMYWYQQKSSQAPKLLFHYYDKDFNNEADTPDNFQSRRPNTSFCFLDIRSPGLGDTAMYLCATSSPAGPYQETQYFGPGTRLLVL.

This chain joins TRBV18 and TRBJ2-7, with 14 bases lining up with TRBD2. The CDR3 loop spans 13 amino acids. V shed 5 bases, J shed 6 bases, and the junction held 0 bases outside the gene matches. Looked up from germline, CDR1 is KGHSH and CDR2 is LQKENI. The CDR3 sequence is CASSGLAGGEQYF. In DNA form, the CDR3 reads TGTGCCAGCTCAGGACTAGCGGGAGGCGAGCAGTACTTC.

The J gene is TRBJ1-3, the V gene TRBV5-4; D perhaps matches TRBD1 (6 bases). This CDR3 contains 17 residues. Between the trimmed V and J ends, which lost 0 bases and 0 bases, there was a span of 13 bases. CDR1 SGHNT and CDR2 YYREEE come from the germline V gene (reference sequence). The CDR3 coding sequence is TGTGCCAGCAGCTTGGTTGGGGGCAAGTCCTCTGGAAACACCATATATTTT. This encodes CASSLVGGKSSGNTIYF.

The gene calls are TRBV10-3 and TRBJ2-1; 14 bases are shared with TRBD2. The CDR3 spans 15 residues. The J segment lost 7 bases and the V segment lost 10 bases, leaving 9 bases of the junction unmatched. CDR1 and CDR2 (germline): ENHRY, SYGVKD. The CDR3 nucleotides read TGTGCCACCGGAGGGACTAGCGGGAGAACGAATGAGCAGTTCTTC. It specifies CATGGTSGRTNEQFF.

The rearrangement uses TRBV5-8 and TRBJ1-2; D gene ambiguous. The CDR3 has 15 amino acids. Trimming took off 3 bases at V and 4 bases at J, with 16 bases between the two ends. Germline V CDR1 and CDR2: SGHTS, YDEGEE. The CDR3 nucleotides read TGTGCCAGCAGCTCGGTGGGTTTCTACAGCTATGGCTACACCTTC. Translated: CASSSVGFYSYGYTF.

CDR3 nucleotide sequence: TGTGCCAGCAGTTTATCTTCGGGGGGGATGGATACGCAGTATTTT. Translating it yields CASSLSSGGMDTQYF. This chain joins TRBV28 and TRBJ2-3, with 8 bases aligning to TRBD2. Germline assignment: CDR1 MDHEN and CDR2 SYDVKM. With 1 base clipped from V and 6 bases from J, the junction kept 6 bases outside the gene matches. CDR3 size: 15 residues.

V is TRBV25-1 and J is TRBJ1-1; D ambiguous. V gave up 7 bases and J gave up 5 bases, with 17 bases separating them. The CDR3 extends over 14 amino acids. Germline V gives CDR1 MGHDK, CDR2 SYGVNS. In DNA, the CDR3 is TGTGCCAGCACCCGAGGGTGGGGATTGACTGAAGCTTTCTTT. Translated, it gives CASTRGWGLTEAFF.

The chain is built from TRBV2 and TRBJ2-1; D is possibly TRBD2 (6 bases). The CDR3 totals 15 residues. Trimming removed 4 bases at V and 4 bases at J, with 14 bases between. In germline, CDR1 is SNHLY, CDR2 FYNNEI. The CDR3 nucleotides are TGTGCCAGCAGTGGTCAGGGAGGAGGGTACAATGAGCAGTTCTTC. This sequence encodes CASSGQGGGYNEQFF.

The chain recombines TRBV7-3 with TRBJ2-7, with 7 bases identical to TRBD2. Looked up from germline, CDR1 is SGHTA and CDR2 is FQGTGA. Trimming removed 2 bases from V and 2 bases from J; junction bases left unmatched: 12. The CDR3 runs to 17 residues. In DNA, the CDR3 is TGTGCCAGCAGCTTATATCACGGGGGGACCCCCCCCTACGAGCAGTACTTC. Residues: CASSLYHGGTPPYEQYF.

This CDR3 reads CASSLDGTSGYEQYF. The CDR3 nucleotides are TGTGCCAGCAGCTTGGATGGGACTAGCGGATACGAGCAGTACTTC. This chain joins TRBV7-3 and TRBJ2-7, with TRBD2 matching over 11 bases. CDR1 is SGHTA, CDR2 FQGTGA, per germline. J lost 4 bases, V lost 3 bases, and 5 bases had no gene match. There are 15 residues in the CDR3. Supplemented by reference TRBV7-3 and TRBJ2-7, the full variable domain reads GAGVSQTPSNKVTEKGKYVELRCDPISGHTALYWYRQSLGQGPEFLIYFQGTGAADDSGLPNDRFFAVRPEGSVSTLKIQRTERGDSAVYLCASSLDGTSGYEQYFGPGTRLTVT.

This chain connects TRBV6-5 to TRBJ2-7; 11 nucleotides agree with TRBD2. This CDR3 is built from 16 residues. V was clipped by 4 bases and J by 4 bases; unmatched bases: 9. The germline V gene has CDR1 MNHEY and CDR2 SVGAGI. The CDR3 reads CASSSPRTSGSYEQYF. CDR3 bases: TGTGCCAGCAGTTCGCCTCGTACTAGCGGGAGTTACGAGCAGTACTTC.

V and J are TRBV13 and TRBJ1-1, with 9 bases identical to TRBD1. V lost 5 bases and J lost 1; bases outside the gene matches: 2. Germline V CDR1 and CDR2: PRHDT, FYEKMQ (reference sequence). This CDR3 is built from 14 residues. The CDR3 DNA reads TGTGCCAGCAGCCGGGGACAGGGGAACACTGAAGCTTTCTTT. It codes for CASSRGQGNTEAFF.

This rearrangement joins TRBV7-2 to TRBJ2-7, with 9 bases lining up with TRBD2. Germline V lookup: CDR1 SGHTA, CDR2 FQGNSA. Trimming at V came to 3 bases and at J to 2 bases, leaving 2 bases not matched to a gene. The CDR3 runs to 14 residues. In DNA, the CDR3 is TGTGCCAGCAGCTTTAGCGGGGGCCCCTACGAGCAGTACTTC. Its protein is CASSFSGGPYEQYF.

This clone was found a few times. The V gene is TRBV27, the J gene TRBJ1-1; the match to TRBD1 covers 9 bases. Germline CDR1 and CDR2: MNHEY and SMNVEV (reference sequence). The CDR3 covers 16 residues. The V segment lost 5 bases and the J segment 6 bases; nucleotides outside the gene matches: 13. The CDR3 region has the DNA TGTGCCAGCAGTCCCTTGCTAGGACAGGGGATCTCTGAAGCTTTCTTT. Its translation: CASSPLLGQGISEAFF.

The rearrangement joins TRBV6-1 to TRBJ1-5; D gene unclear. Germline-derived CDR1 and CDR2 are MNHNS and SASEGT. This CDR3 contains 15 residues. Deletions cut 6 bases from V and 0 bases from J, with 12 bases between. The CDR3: CASRAEPYSNQPQHF. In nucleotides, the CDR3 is TGTGCCAGCAGGGCGGAACCCTATAGCAATCAGCCCCAGCATTTT.